The 32 T cell receptor beta chains below come from one sample, sequenced in a study of blood T cell repertoires in COVID-19. Method: immunoSEQ multiplex PCR; TCRdb's copy keeps in-frame clones and lacks some. The sample yields 110,000 to 150,000 clones, around 79% seen once. Sequencing input: peripheral blood. All receptors derive from a man aged 55 to 70 with acute or convalescent COVID-19.

This chain connects TRBV5-1 to TRBJ2-2, with TRBD2 matching 7 bases. This CDR3 is 14 amino acids long. The V and J ends lost 6 bases and 4 bases, in that order; junction bases with no gene match: 6. Germline CDR1 SGHRS, CDR2 YFSETQ. The CDR3 bases are TGCGCCAGCATACCCGGGGGGACCACCGGGGAGCTGTTTTTT. This encodes CASIPGGTTGELFF.

The V gene is TRBV27, the J gene TRBJ1-2; D possibly corresponds to TRBD1 (6 bases). The CDR3 has 13 residues. Germline V gene lookup returns CDR1 MNHEY and CDR2 SMNVEV (reference sequence). V lost 2 bases and J lost 8, with 12 bases in between. CDR3 DNA sequence: TGTGCCAGCAGTTTAGGTTTGGGGACAGGCTACACCTTC. Encoded protein: CASSLGLGTGYTF.

This clone was counted once. The chain links TRBV5-8 to TRBJ2-1; 14 nucleotides line up with TRBD2. The CDR3 is made up of 15 amino acids. V was pared by 4 bases and J by 7 bases, with 4 bases of the junction left unmatched. Germline loops: CDR1 SGHTS, CDR2 YDEGEE. In DNA form, the CDR3 reads TGTGCCAGCAGCGGAGGGACTAGCGGGAGTAATGAGCAGTTCTTC. It yields the protein CASSGGTSGSNEQFF. Complete variable domain (other parts from reference TRBV5-8 and TRBJ2-1): EAGVTQSPTHLIKTRGQQATLRCSPISGHTSVYWYQQALGLGLQFLLWYDEGEERNRGNFPPRFSGRQFPNYSSELNVNALELEDSALYLCASSGGTSGSNEQFFGPGTRLTVL.

The V gene is TRBV6-2 or TRBV6-3, the J gene TRBJ1-5; 7 nucleotides align to TRBD1. This CDR3 has 18 residues. The V gene end was trimmed by 0 bases and the J gene end by 1 base; junction bases not matched to a gene: 9. The germline CDR1 and CDR2 sequences are MNHEY and SVGEGT. CDR3 bases: TGTGCCAGCAGTTACTCGACCTGGTTGACAGGGAGCAATCAGCCCCAGCATTTT. It codes for CASSYSTWLTGSNQPQHF.

The rearrangement uses TRBV7-2 and TRBJ2-7; 11 nucleotides match TRBD1. The CDR3 contains 18 residues. Germline CDR1 SGHTA, CDR2 FQGNSA. V shed 1 base, J shed 3 bases, and the junction held 11 bases outside the gene matches. CDR3 residues: CASSLDSTGTGGVYEQYF. CDR3 in DNA: TGTGCCAGCAGCTTAGATAGCACCGGGACAGGGGGGGTCTACGAGCAGTACTTC. The full variable domain, rest sourced from reference TRBV7-2 and TRBJ2-7, is GAGVSQSPSNKVTEKGKDVELRCDPISGHTALYWYRQSLGQGLEFLIYFQGNSAPDKSGLPSDRFSAERTGGSVSTLTIQRTQQEDSAVYLCASSLDSTGTGGVYEQYFGPGTRLTVT.

A few counts support this clone. The DNA for the CDR3 is TGTGCCAGCAGCTTCAGAGGGAACTATGGCTACACCTTC. Its translation is CASSFRGNYGYTF. The V and J genes are TRBV5-5 and TRBJ1-2; D is unresolved. The CDR3 has 13 amino acids. Trimming removed 2 bases at V and 2 bases at J, with 7 bases between. Per the germline V gene, CDR1 is SGHKS and CDR2 is YYEKEE (reference sequence).

CDR3 DNA sequence: TGTGCCAGCAGCTTAGGTAGCGGGAGGACGTACGAGCAGTACTTC. Protein product: CASSLGSGRTYEQYF. J is TRBJ2-7 and V is TRBV7-2; 10 bases line up with TRBD2. The V and J ends lost 1 base and 4 bases, in that order; junction bases with no gene match: 4. This CDR3 is built from 15 residues. Germline loops: CDR1 SGHTA, CDR2 FQGNSA.

The rearrangement uses TRBV19 and TRBJ1-5; possible D gene TRBD1, 5 bases. CDR1 and CDR2 from the germline V gene are LNHDA and SQIVND (reference sequence). V lost 4 bases to trimming and J lost 6 bases, with 7 bases between them. This CDR3 spans 12 amino acids. In DNA, the CDR3 is TGTGCCAGTAGTAAAACAGGTCAGCCCCAGCATTTT. Its protein product is CASSKTGQPQHF.

V and J are TRBV27 and TRBJ1-1; unclear D gene. Trimming removed 0 bases at V and 1 base at J, with 12 bases between. CDR1 and CDR2 (germline): MNHEY, SMNVEV (reference sequence). The CDR3 covers 16 residues. The CDR3 DNA sequence: TGTGCCAGCAGTTTATCGGCGGCAGTCCCGAACACTGAAGCTTTCTTT. It translates to CASSLSAAVPNTEAFF.

The rearrangement joins TRBV3-1 (or the pseudogene TRBV3-2) to TRBJ1-6; D possibly corresponds to TRBD1 (6 bases). Per the germline V gene, CDR1 is LGHDT and CDR2 is YNNKEL (reference sequence). The CDR3 is made up of 15 amino acids. V lost 4 bases to trimming and J lost 7 bases, with 14 bases between them. Written as DNA, the CDR3 is TGTGCCAGCAGCCCACAGGGAACTGGGAATTCACCCCTCCACTTT. Its translation: CASSPQGTGNSPLHF.

This clone showed up just once. This sequence joins TRBV7-9 and TRBJ2-7, with 8 bases fitting TRBD2. CDR1 and CDR2 from the germline V gene are SEHNR and FQNEAQ (reference sequence). CDR3 length: 13 amino acids. Trimming at V came to 5 bases and at J to 12 bases, leaving 12 bases not matched to a gene. The CDR3 is CASSAGRGIEWYF. The CDR3 DNA reads as TGTGCCAGCAGCGCCGGGAGGGGGATAGAATGGTACTTC.

This chain links TRBV18 with TRBJ2-1, with D possibly matching TRBD1 (6 bases). The germline V and J ends were trimmed by 4 bases and 3 bases, with 16 bases remaining between them. The CDR3 runs to 16 residues. CDR1 is KGHSH and CDR2 is LQKENI in the germline V gene. The CDR3 DNA reads as TGTGCCAGCTCACGGGCCGACAGGTTTGGCTACAATGAGCAGTTCTTC. Amino acids: CASSRADRFGYNEQFF.

J is TRBJ1-2 and V is TRBV19; no definite D call. Germline assignment: CDR1 LNHDA and CDR2 SQIVND (reference sequence). CDR3 length: 12 residues. Deletions cut 5 bases from V and 8 bases from J, with 12 bases between. CDR3 bases: TGTGCCAGTAGTTTTCAGTCCACCGGCTACACCTTC. This translates into CASSFQSTGYTF.

V usage is TRBV5-1 and J usage is TRBJ2-1; D not resolved. The CDR3 runs to 13 residues. The germline V gene encodes CDR1 SGHRS and CDR2 YFSETQ. The V end was cut by 0 bases, the J end by 6 bases, with 7 bases between. CDR3 DNA: TGCGCCAGCAGCTTGGGGCTTACCAATGAGCAGTTCTTC. It specifies CASSLGLTNEQFF.

The V gene is TRBV5-4, the J gene TRBJ1-5; 8 nucleotides align to TRBD1. CDR3 length: 13 residues. The junction had 2 bases not matched to a gene; V was cut back by 4 bases and J by 5 bases. The V gene's germline CDR1 is SGHNT and CDR2 YYREEE (reference sequence). CDR3 DNA sequence: TGTGCCAGCAGCCCGGACAGGGATCAGCCCCAGCATTTT. Its translation is CASSPDRDQPQHF. The complete variable domain, with remaining parts taken from reference TRBV5-4 and TRBJ1-5, reads ETGVTQSPTHLIKTRGQQVTLRCSSQSGHNTVSWYQQALGQGPQFIFQYYREEENGRGNFPPRFSGLQFPNYSSELNVNALELDDSALYLCASSPDRDQPQHFGDGTRLSIL.

This sequence joins TRBV18 and TRBJ2-7; TRBD1 matches at 9 bases. The V segment lost 5 bases and the J segment 4 bases; nucleotides outside the gene matches: 6. This CDR3 comprises 14 residues. Germline CDR1 reads KGHSH; CDR2 reads LQKENI. The CDR3 sequence is CASSLSGQGYEQYF. As DNA, the CDR3 is TGTGCCAGCTCATTAAGTGGACAGGGGTACGAGCAGTACTTC.

This clone was found a few times. The chain links TRBV7-2 to TRBJ2-7; 8 nucleotides align to TRBD1. The junction had 5 bases not matched to a gene; V was cut back by 4 bases and J by 3 bases. CDR3 length: 14 residues. Germline loops: CDR1 SGHTA, CDR2 FQGNSA. The CDR3 here is CASSSGTGYYEQYF. CDR3 sequence (DNA): TGTGCCAGCAGCTCCGGGACAGGTTACTACGAGCAGTACTTC.

V gene TRBV7-9 combines with J gene TRBJ1-2, with 11 nucleotides matching TRBD1. Germline CDR1 is SEHNR and CDR2 is FQNEAQ (reference sequence). V was pared by 5 bases and J by 8 bases, with 10 bases of the junction left unmatched. The CDR3 has 15 residues. The CDR3 DNA reads as TGTGCCAGCAGCACCTACGGACAGGGGGCGAAAGGCTACACCTTC. Translating it yields CASSTYGQGAKGYTF.

The chain recombines TRBV6-6 with TRBJ1-5; the D gene is possibly TRBD1 (5 bases). The CDR3 is 13 residues long. Germline CDR1 and CDR2: MNHNY and SVGAGI (reference sequence). Trimming took 7 bases from V and 3 from J, leaving 10 bases between them. The CDR3 coding sequence is TGTGCCAGCACCCAGGGTTTCAATCAGCCCCAGCATTTT. Its protein product is CASTQGFNQPQHF.

This clone was counted many times. This sequence joins TRBV2 and TRBJ2-7, with D tentatively TRBD1 (6 bases). The germline V gene has CDR1 SNHLY and CDR2 FYNNEI. The length of the CDR3 is 15 residues. V dropped 7 bases and J dropped 2 bases, with 18 bases sitting between them. The CDR3 coding sequence is TGTGCCAGCACCCCCGACAGGACACCAGCCTACGAGCAGTACTTC. Translated: CASTPDRTPAYEQYF.

This chain connects TRBV5-1 to TRBJ2-5; D is perhaps TRBD2 (5 bases). Trimming removed 5 bases at V and 4 bases at J, with 12 bases between. Germline-derived CDR1 and CDR2 are SGHRS and YFSETQ. The CDR3 runs to 13 residues. The CDR3 DNA reads as TGCGCCAGCAGTGCTGAGGGCCGAGAGACCCAGTACTTC. It encodes CASSAEGRETQYF.

The chain links TRBV24-1 to TRBJ2-1; 12 bases fit TRBD2. Germline V CDR1 and CDR2: KGHDR, SFDVKD. The CDR3 has 18 residues. V shed 3 bases and J 0 bases; nucleotides not matched to a gene: 5. The CDR3 region has the DNA TGTGCCACCAGTGATCCGCCGGGACTAGCGGGCTCCTACAATGAGCAGTTCTTC. Amino acids: CATSDPPGLAGSYNEQFF.

This chain joins TRBV27 and TRBJ1-1; possibly TRBD1 for D (5 bases). The V end lost 1 base, the J end lost 5 bases, and 11 bases lay between the germline ends. CDR1 is MNHEY and CDR2 is SMNVEV in the germline V gene (reference sequence). There are 14 residues in the CDR3. The CDR3 sequence is CASSLYGGITEAFF. The CDR3 DNA follows: TGTGCCAGCAGTTTATACGGGGGTATTACTGAAGCTTTCTTT.

The V gene is TRBV28, the J gene TRBJ2-1, with TRBD2 matching over 10 bases. The CDR3 contains 15 residues. Germline CDR1 MDHEN, CDR2 SYDVKM. The V segment lost 8 bases and the J segment 0 bases; nucleotides outside the gene matches: 4. This chain's CDR3 is CASRAGGSSYNEQFF. CDR3 DNA: TGTGCCAGCCGAGCGGGAGGGAGCTCCTACAATGAGCAGTTCTTC.

The CDR3 coding sequence is TGTGCCAGCAGTCTGACTAGCGGGAGTCACGAGCAGTACTTC. It is translated as CASSLTSGSHEQYF. V usage is TRBV3-1 (or the pseudogene TRBV3-2) and J usage is TRBJ2-7, with TRBD2 matching 12 bases. Germline values: CDR1 LGHDT, CDR2 YNNKEL (reference sequence). After removal of 6 bases from V and 5 bases from J, the junction contained 5 bases not matched to a gene. This CDR3 comprises 14 residues.

V is TRBV5-3 and J is TRBJ1-5; 9 bases line up with TRBD1. TRBV5-3 is an ORF for which the function is uncertain. This CDR3 is 17 amino acids long. J gave up 4 bases and V 8 bases, and 16 bases lay outside the gene matches. This CDR3 reads CASEPGQGSLRNQPQHF. In nucleotides, the CDR3 is TGTGCCAGCGAGCCGGGACAGGGTTCATTAAGAAATCAGCCCCAGCATTTT.

This chain connects TRBV30 to TRBJ2-7, with D perhaps matching TRBD2 (7 bases). Trimming removed 8 bases from V and 2 bases from J, with 22 bases in between. This CDR3 comprises 15 residues. CDR1 and CDR2 (germline): GTSNPN, SVGIG (reference sequence). The CDR3 reads CAGGASRALPYEQYF. The CDR3 nucleotides are TGTGCCGGGGGGGCCAGCAGGGCCCTTCCCTACGAGCAGTACTTC.

The chain employs TRBV5-1 and TRBJ2-2, with 8 nucleotides matching TRBD1. The CDR3 length is 17 residues. Germline values: CDR1 SGHRS, CDR2 YFSETQ. Losses at the gene ends were 0 bases for V and 4 bases for J; bases not matched to a gene: 8. CDR3 bases: TGCGCCAGCAGCTTGGCGGGCGTACAGGGGGGCACCGGGGAGCTGTTTTTT. Translating gives CASSLAGVQGGTGELFF. Using reference TRBV5-1 and TRBJ2-2 for the parts outside the CDR3, the full variable domain is KAGVTQTPRYLIKTRGQQVTLSCSPISGHRSVSWYQQTPGQGLQFLFEYFSETQRNKGNFPGRFSGRQFSNSRSEMNVSTLELGDSALYLCASSLAGVQGGTGELFFGEGSRLTVL.

V is TRBV6-2 or TRBV6-3 and J is TRBJ2-7; D not certain. Trimming stripped 6 bases from V and 2 bases from J, with 14 bases between. The CDR3 is made up of 14 amino acids. CDR1 and CDR2 from the germline V gene are MNHEY and SVGEGT. The CDR3 loop reads CASSPPRAPYEQYF. The DNA of the CDR3 is TGTGCCAGCAGCCCCCCTAGAGCCCCCTACGAGCAGTACTTC.

The chain carries TRBV28 and TRBJ2-2; 9 positions agree with TRBD1. Germline trimming cut 3 bases from V and 4 bases from J; bases unmatched to any gene: 6. This CDR3 contains 16 residues. Germline assignment: CDR1 MDHEN and CDR2 SYDVKM. Here the CDR3 reads CASSFGGTGPTGELFF. CDR3 in DNA: TGTGCCAGCAGTTTTGGGGGGACAGGGCCCACCGGGGAGCTGTTTTTT.

This clone has only a few counts. This chain uses TRBV19 with TRBJ1-5; weak D call: TRBD1 (6 bases). There are 15 residues in the CDR3. The V and J ends lost 4 bases and 2 bases respectively, with 12 bases between them. Germline assignment: CDR1 LNHDA and CDR2 SQIVND (reference sequence). The CDR3 DNA sequence: TGTGCCAGTAGTACACAGGGTAGGGGCAATCAGCCCCAGCATTTT. Translation: CASSTQGRGNQPQHF.

A remark on this clone: The same CDR3 arises from other DNA sequences in this sample as well. V gene TRBV19 combines with J gene TRBJ1-5; 7 nucleotides align to TRBD1. The CDR3 is 15 amino acids. After removal of 3 bases from V and 0 bases from J, the junction contained 2 bases not matched to a gene. The germline V gene encodes CDR1 LNHDA and CDR2 SQIVND (reference sequence). The CDR3 DNA sequence: TGTGCCAGTAGTATGGGACAGACTAGCAATCAGCCCCAGCATTTT. Amino acid sequence: CASSMGQTSNQPQHF.